What follows are 30 T cell receptor beta chains derived from one specimen sequenced in a study of blood T cell repertoires in COVID-19. TCRdb's copy holds only in-frame clones and misses some; the assay was immunoSEQ multiplex PCR. This repertoire shows some 490,000 clones, 70% to 90% found once; its top ten account for just over 8%. Sequencing input: PBMCs or T cells enriched from blood (not recorded which). The source of these receptors is a woman aged 55 to 70 who had recovered from COVID-19.

This clone has more than one count but fewer than ten. CDR3 sequence reads: CASSRTGGSGGTEAFF. CDR3 nucleotide sequence: TGTGCCAGCAGCCGCACAGGGGGCTCGGGAGGCACTGAAGCTTTCTTT. The J gene is TRBJ1-1, the V gene TRBV4-2; TRBD1 aligns across 9 bases. J gave up 4 bases and V 4 bases, and 10 bases lay outside the gene matches. The CDR3 consists of 16 residues. CDR1 and CDR2 (germline): LGHNA, YNFKEQ.

Worth noting for this clone: The same CDR3 can be traced to other DNA sequences in this sample. The chain combines TRBV5-1 with TRBJ1-3; possible D gene TRBD1, 6 bases. V was pared by 5 bases and J by 1 base, with 10 bases between. This CDR3 spans 14 amino acids. CDR1 SGHRS and CDR2 YFSETQ come from the germline V gene. CDR3 in amino acids: CASSLGGSGNTIYF. The CDR3 DNA reads as TGCGCCAGCAGTCTAGGGGGATCTGGAAACACCATATATTTT. The complete variable domain, with remaining parts taken from reference TRBV5-1 and TRBJ1-3, reads KAGVTQTPRYLIKTRGQQVTLSCSPISGHRSVSWYQQTPGQGLQFLFEYFSETQRNKGNFPGRFSGRQFSNSRSEMNVSTLELGDSALYLCASSLGGSGNTIYFGEGSWLTVV.

This clone was counted between two and nine times. Distinct nucleotide sequences in the sample also encode this CDR3. This chain connects TRBV6-5 to TRBJ1-1; weak D call: TRBD1 (5 bases). The germline V and J ends were trimmed by 0 bases and 1 base, with 9 bases remaining between them. The CDR3 contains 15 residues. Germline CDR1 reads MNHEY; CDR2 reads SVGAGI. The CDR3 bases are TGTGCCAGCAGTTACTCACTAACAGGGAACACTGAAGCTTTCTTT. Its translation: CASSYSLTGNTEAFF.

This chain links TRBV18 with TRBJ1-1; D possibly corresponds to TRBD1 (6 bases). CDR3 size: 13 residues. From germline, CDR1 is KGHSH and CDR2 LQKENI. The V and J ends lost 3 bases and 7 bases respectively, with 12 bases between them. The CDR3 protein is CASSPAQGFEAFF. In DNA, the CDR3 is TGTGCCAGCTCACCGGCACAGGGCTTTGAAGCTTTCTTT.

The V and J genes are TRBV19 and TRBJ2-3; possible D gene TRBD1, 5 bases. The V and J ends lost 5 bases and 1 base respectively, with 10 bases between them. This CDR3 spans 14 amino acids. Germline CDR1 and CDR2: LNHDA and SQIVND (reference sequence). In DNA form, the CDR3 reads TGTGCCAGTAGTTACCCGACAGGCACAGATACGCAGTATTTT. Protein: CASSYPTGTDTQYF.

In DNA form, the CDR3 reads TGTGCCATCAGTGGTCAAGCGGGGGGATCATATAGCACAGATACGCAGTATTTT. It specifies CAISGQAGGSYSTDTQYF. V and J are TRBV10-3 and TRBJ2-3; 9 nucleotides align to TRBD2. The CDR3 runs 18 residues. V lost 4 bases and J lost 0; bases outside the gene matches: 11. Germline assignment: CDR1 ENHRY and CDR2 SYGVKD.

The CDR3, as DNA: TGTGCCAGTAGTGCGACAGGGGCTGGTGAAAAACTGTTTTTT. It yields the protein CASSATGAGEKLFF. The chain is built from TRBV19 and TRBJ1-4; 8 nucleotides line up with TRBD1. The CDR3 has 14 residues. Germline V gene data show CDR1 as LNHDA and CDR2 as SQIVND (reference sequence). The V segment lost 5 bases and the J segment 7 bases; nucleotides outside the gene matches: 6.

This sequence joins TRBV7-9 and TRBJ1-4; TRBD1 matches 11 bases. CDR1 is SEHNR, CDR2 FQNEAQ, per germline (reference sequence). CDR3 length: 16 residues. Losses at the gene ends were 5 bases for V and 1 base for J; bases not matched to a gene: 3. CDR3 bases: TGTGCCAGCAGCACCGGGACAGGGGGAACTAATGAAAAACTGTTTTTT. Protein: CASSTGTGGTNEKLFF.

The rearrangement joins TRBV3-1 (or the pseudogene TRBV3-2) to TRBJ1-2, with 9 bases aligning to TRBD1. CDR1 and CDR2 from the germline V gene are LGHDT and YNNKEL (reference sequence). V gave up 0 bases and J gave up 8 bases; unmatched junction bases: 10. The CDR3 loop spans 16 amino acids. As DNA, the CDR3 is TGTGCCAGCAGCCAAGAAGGTTTACAGGGGGCGAAGGGCTACACCTTC. Amino acid sequence: CASSQEGLQGAKGYTF.

The V call is TRBV7-2, the J call TRBJ2-1; TRBD2 agrees at 15 bases. The germline gives CDR1 SGHTA, CDR2 FQGNSA. Trimming took 5 bases from V and 9 from J; bases not matched to a gene: 5. The CDR3 contains 15 residues. CDR3 protein: CASSPGLAGGLEQFF. CDR3 sequence (DNA): TGTGCCAGCAGCCCAGGACTAGCGGGGGGGCTTGAGCAGTTCTTC.

The chain joins TRBV12-5 to TRBJ1-5; maybe TRBD1 (5 bases). V shed 5 bases and J shed 4 bases, with 18 bases lying between them. Per the germline V gene, CDR1 is LGHNT and CDR2 is FRNRAP. This CDR3 has 16 residues. The CDR3 loop is CASGPGQFGGNQPQHF. For the CDR3, the DNA is TGTGCTAGTGGTCCAGGACAATTCGGGGGAAATCAGCCCCAGCATTTT.

This clone occurred a few times. The DNA for the CDR3 is TGTGCCAGCAGCCTCGGACTGCCGTACACTGAAGCTTTCTTT. Protein: CASSLGLPYTEAFF. The chain is built from TRBV11-2 and TRBJ1-1; no clear D. There are 14 residues in the CDR3. The V gene's germline CDR1 is SGHAT and CDR2 FQNNGV. Trimming stripped 5 bases from V and 3 bases from J, with 13 bases between.

The chain links TRBV11-2 to TRBJ1-2, with TRBD1 identical over 7 bases. Germline lookup yields CDR1 SGHAT and CDR2 FQNNGV. This CDR3 region has 13 residues. The junction had 2 bases not matched to a gene; V was cut back by 3 bases and J by 4 bases. The DNA for the CDR3 is TGTGCCAGCAGCTTCCAGGGGGGCTATGGCTACACCTTC. This translates into CASSFQGGYGYTF.

The V call is TRBV3-1 (or the pseudogene TRBV3-2), the J call TRBJ1-1; D gene ambiguous. Germline V lookup: CDR1 LGHDT, CDR2 YNNKEL (reference sequence). The V gene lost 5 bases and the J gene lost 0 bases, with 10 bases spanning the gap. This CDR3 has 14 residues. The CDR3 is CASSAGLMNTEAFF. Written as DNA, the CDR3 is TGTGCCAGCAGCGCTGGACTGATGAACACTGAAGCTTTCTTT.

The chain is built from TRBV4-1 and TRBJ1-5; D possibly corresponds to TRBD1 (6 bases). The germline V and J ends were trimmed by 0 bases and 4 bases, with 13 bases remaining between them. Per germline, CDR1 MGHRA and CDR2 YSYEKL. The CDR3 is 16 residues long. For the CDR3, the DNA is TGCGCCAGCAGCCAAGATCGAGGGGGTACGAATCAGCCCCAGCATTTT. Translating it yields CASSQDRGGTNQPQHF.

The genes are TRBV11-3 and TRBJ2-7; tentative D call: TRBD1 (6 bases). V lost 0 bases to trimming and J lost 6 bases, with 6 bases between them. This CDR3 spans 12 amino acids. Germline V lookup: CDR1 SGHNT, CDR2 YENEEA. CDR3 DNA: TGTGCCAGCAGCTTAGACAGGGGCGAGCAGTACTTC. Its translation: CASSLDRGEQYF.

This rearrangement joins TRBV19 to TRBJ2-1; 8 bases map to TRBD2. This CDR3 has 16 residues. CDR1 and CDR2 (germline): LNHDA, SQIVND (reference sequence). J gave up 0 bases and V 9 bases, and 10 bases lay outside the gene matches. CDR3 DNA: TGTGCCAGCCGGGGGGGAGCAGCCAACTCCTACAATGAGCAGTTCTTC. This codes for CASRGGAANSYNEQFF.

The V and J genes are TRBV2 and TRBJ1-3; 8 bases are a match to TRBD1. Looked up from germline, CDR1 is SNHLY and CDR2 is FYNNEI. V was clipped by 4 bases and J by 4 bases; unmatched bases: 3. The CDR3 length is 14 residues. The CDR3 nucleotides read TGTGCCAGCAGTGTGTGGACAGGGGGAAACACCATATATTTT. Protein product: CASSVWTGGNTIYF.

Remarks on this clone: The identical CDR3 is also encoded by other nucleotide sequences in the sample. The chain's CDR3 is CASSQVGGTGNTIYF. The CDR3 nucleotides are TGCGCCAGCAGCCAAGTCGGGGGGACTGGAAACACCATATATTTT. The chain is built from TRBV4-1 and TRBJ1-3; TRBD1 is a possible D gene (5 bases). Germline V gene data show CDR1 as MGHRA and CDR2 as YSYEKL. The CDR3 contains 15 residues. V shed 1 base and J shed 2 bases, with 9 bases lying between them.

The table lists this clone with a count of one. The rearrangement links TRBV5-1 to TRBJ2-1, with TRBD1 matching over 9 bases. In germline, CDR1 is SGHRS, CDR2 YFSETQ. This CDR3 has 16 amino acids. The V gene end was trimmed by 2 bases and the J gene end by 0 bases; junction bases not matched to a gene: 3. The CDR3 spells CASSFSTGGSYNEQFF. CDR3 coding DNA: TGCGCCAGCAGCTTTTCGACAGGGGGCTCCTACAATGAGCAGTTCTTC.

In regard to this clone: Other DNA variants within this sample encode the same CDR3. The V call is TRBV5-1, the J call TRBJ2-7; a possible D gene is TRBD1 (5 bases). The CDR3 is 14 residues long. Germline assignment: CDR1 SGHRS and CDR2 YFSETQ. The V and J ends lost 0 bases and 0 bases respectively, with 7 bases between them. The CDR3 loop is CASSLGGPSYEQYF. CDR3 coding DNA: TGCGCCAGCAGCTTGGGGGGCCCCTCCTACGAGCAGTACTTC.

J is TRBJ1-6 and V is TRBV11-2, with 7 nucleotides matching TRBD1. V lost 0 bases, J lost 9 bases, and 11 bases stayed unmatched. This CDR3 is 17 amino acids long. Germline V gives CDR1 SGHAT, CDR2 FQNNGV. CDR3 coding DNA: TGTGCCAGCAGCTTAGATCTCGGCAGGGGGAAAGCTTCACCCCTCCACTTT. It codes for CASSLDLGRGKASPLHF.

J is TRBJ1-5 and V is TRBV6-5; D ambiguous. Deletions cut 7 bases from V and 3 bases from J, with 7 bases between. This CDR3 is built from 12 residues. Germline assignment: CDR1 MNHEY and CDR2 SVGAGI. This chain's CDR3 is CASNKYNQPQHF. CDR3 nucleotide sequence: TGTGCCAGCAACAAGTACAATCAGCCCCAGCATTTT.

This clone was seen a handful of times. The chain combines TRBV2 with TRBJ1-4; no reliable D call. Trimming took 6 bases from V and 4 from J, leaving 12 bases between them. The CDR3 contains 14 residues. Germline CDR1 is SNHLY and CDR2 is FYNNEI. The chain's CDR3 is CASRPTGFNEKLFF. In DNA form, the CDR3 reads TGTGCCAGCAGGCCGACTGGGTTTAATGAAAAACTGTTTTTT.

With regard to this clone: Other DNA sequences of this sample code for an identical CDR3. The J gene is TRBJ1-5, the V gene TRBV18; 8 bases map to TRBD1. The CDR3 has 14 amino acids. The germline V gene has CDR1 KGHSH and CDR2 LQKENI. V gave up 6 bases and J gave up 7 bases; unmatched junction bases: 8. This CDR3 reads CASSPGQGGQPQHF. In nucleotides, the CDR3 is TGTGCCAGCTCCCCCGGACAGGGAGGGCAGCCCCAGCATTTT.

This chain links TRBV6-2 or TRBV6-3 with TRBJ1-5; 7 bases match TRBD1. This CDR3 spans 14 amino acids. The V and J ends lost 6 bases and 7 bases, in that order; junction bases with no gene match: 9. Germline CDR1 is MNHEY and CDR2 is SVGEGT. CDR3 sequence reads: CASSRQGSGQPQHF. The CDR3 DNA is TGTGCCAGCAGCAGACAGGGATCGGGGCAGCCCCAGCATTTT.

The V and J genes are TRBV5-1 and TRBJ2-3, with 13 bases identical to TRBD2. The CDR3 contains 14 residues. V dropped 7 bases and J dropped 5; count of bases not matched to a gene: 4. CDR1 is SGHRS and CDR2 is YFSETQ in the germline V gene. This CDR3 reads CASARTSGGDTQYF. CDR3 nucleotides: TGCGCCAGCGCCCGGACTAGCGGGGGAGATACGCAGTATTTT. Full variable domain (outside the CDR3, taken from reference TRBV5-1 and TRBJ2-3): KAGVTQTPRYLIKTRGQQVTLSCSPISGHRSVSWYQQTPGQGLQFLFEYFSETQRNKGNFPGRFSGRQFSNSRSEMNVSTLELGDSALYLCASARTSGGDTQYFGPGTRLTVL.

This chain links TRBV19 with TRBJ2-1, with TRBD1 as a possible D gene (6 bases). Trimming pared 9 bases from V and 0 bases from J, leaving 9 bases between. This CDR3 is 13 amino acids long. CDR1 and CDR2 (germline): LNHDA, SQIVND (reference sequence). The CDR3 protein is CASEGVSYNEQFF. The CDR3 nucleotides read TGTGCCAGCGAGGGGGTCTCCTACAATGAGCAGTTCTTC. The full variable domain, completed using reference TRBV19 and TRBJ2-1, is DGGITQSPKYLFRKEGQNVTLSCEQNLNHDAMYWYRQDPGQGLRLIYYSQIVNDFQKGDIAEGYSVSREKKESFPLTVTSAQKNPTAFYLCASEGVSYNEQFFGPGTRLTVL.

The chain recombines TRBV7-2 with TRBJ2-3, with a possible D match to TRBD1 (6 bases). The CDR3 contains 17 residues. The germline V gene has CDR1 SGHTA and CDR2 FQGNSA. V lost 3 bases, J lost 2 bases, and 18 bases lay in between. The CDR3 DNA reads as TGTGCCAGCAGCTTCGGGGCAGGGGAGAGGCACACAGATACGCAGTATTTT. The encoded protein is CASSFGAGERHTDTQYF.

This chain connects TRBV13 to TRBJ2-2, with D perhaps matching TRBD2 (5 bases). Germline loops: CDR1 PRHDT, CDR2 FYEKMQ (reference sequence). Trimming removed 3 bases from V and 5 bases from J, with 10 bases in between. The CDR3 has 14 amino acids. Here the CDR3 reads CASSFRGFTGELFF. For the CDR3, the DNA is TGTGCCAGCAGCTTTAGAGGGTTTACCGGGGAGCTGTTTTTT.